The 26 T cell receptor beta chains reported below all come from one sample, sequenced in a study of preoperative IRX-2 immunotherapy in early breast cancer. The sample's treatment: preoperative locoregional IRX-2 cytokine immunotherapy. Data came from immunoSEQ multiplex PCR; TCRdb stores just in-frame clones and leaves some out. The sample lists around 62,000 clones; approximately 95% were seen once. This material was collected from a patient treated with IRX-2 immunotherapy. The receptors originated from a human donor with breast cancer.

The chain couples TRBV27 to TRBJ2-5, with D maybe TRBD1 (6 bases). Trimming shortened V by 6 bases and J by 4 bases, and 18 bases separated the two germline ends. CDR3 length: 15 amino acids. Germline loops: CDR1 MNHEY, CDR2 SMNVEV (reference sequence). In DNA form, the CDR3 reads TGTGCCAGCAGCTATATCAGGGGAGTGGGAGAGACCCAGTACTTC. The encoded protein is CASSYIRGVGETQYF.

The rearrangement links TRBV2 to TRBJ2-7; 9 bases agree with TRBD1. CDR1 is SNHLY, CDR2 FYNNEI, per germline. The CDR3 sequence is 15 residues long. Germline trimming cut 7 bases from V and 12 bases from J; bases unmatched to any gene: 19. CDR3 sequence reads: CASIPRAPGQGDRYF. CDR3 bases: TGTGCCAGCATCCCCCGAGCCCCGGGACAGGGTGATCGGTACTTC.

The V gene is TRBV6-1, the J gene TRBJ2-3; D is unclear. The CDR3 is 14 amino acids. Trimming stripped 3 bases from V and 3 bases from J, with 10 bases between. Germline V CDR1 and CDR2: MNHNS, SASEGT. The CDR3 protein is CASSDFVATDTQYF. The CDR3 DNA reads as TGTGCCAGCAGTGATTTCGTAGCTACAGATACGCAGTATTTT.

V and J are TRBV9 and TRBJ2-2; D assignment may be TRBD1 or TRBD2 (5 bases each). V lost 4 bases to trimming and J lost 4 bases, with 14 bases between them. The CDR3 is made up of 15 amino acids. Germline lookup yields CDR1 SGDLS and CDR2 YYNGEE. This chain's CDR3 is CASSFGTAGTGELFF. In DNA form, the CDR3 reads TGTGCCAGCAGCTTCGGGACGGCCGGCACCGGGGAGCTGTTTTTT. Full variable domain (missing parts from reference TRBV9 and TRBJ2-2): DSGVTQTPKHLITATGQRVTLRCSPRSGDLSVYWYQQSLDQGLQFLIQYYNGEERAKGNILERFSAQQFPDLHSELNLSSLELGDSALYFCASSFGTAGTGELFFGEGSRLTVL.

This chain uses TRBV7-9 with TRBJ1-1; D perhaps matches TRBD1 (5 bases). Trimming left V 8 bases short and J 2 bases short, with 9 bases between. This CDR3 is 12 amino acids long. The germline gives CDR1 SEHNR, CDR2 FQNEAQ (reference sequence). The CDR3 is CASGDSNTEAFF. CDR3 nucleotide sequence: TGTGCCAGCGGTGACAGCAACACTGAAGCTTTCTTT.

The genes are TRBV18 and TRBJ1-2; tentatively, D is TRBD1 (6 bases). V shed 2 bases and J shed 7 bases, with 17 bases lying between them. This CDR3 comprises 15 residues. The germline V gene has CDR1 KGHSH and CDR2 LQKENI. Here the CDR3 reads CASSPTAQGEGGYTF. The CDR3 region has the DNA TGTGCCAGCTCACCAACGGCACAGGGCGAGGGTGGCTACACCTTC.

The DNA for the CDR3 is TGTGCCAGTAGTAGCAGGGGGCTTCAGCCCCAGCATTTT. As protein: CASSSRGLQPQHF. The V gene is TRBV19, the J gene TRBJ1-5; 8 bases agree with TRBD1. V trimming: 4 bases; J trimming: 6 bases; junction bases outside the gene matches: 2. The CDR3 spans 13 residues. Germline-derived CDR1 and CDR2 are LNHDA and SQIVND (reference sequence).

The chain recombines TRBV28 with TRBJ2-4; 10 bases match TRBD2. V lost 3 bases and J lost 9; bases outside the gene matches: 5. Per germline, CDR1 MDHEN and CDR2 SYDVKM. The CDR3 sequence is 14 residues long. The CDR3 coding sequence is TGTGCCAGCAGTTTCATAGCGGGGGGTGCCATTCAGTACTTC. This gives the protein CASSFIAGGAIQYF.

The rearrangement links TRBV19 to TRBJ2-7; tentatively, D is TRBD1 or TRBD2 (5 bases each). Trimming removed 3 bases at V and 4 bases at J, with 13 bases between. The CDR3 is made up of 14 amino acids. From germline, CDR1 is LNHDA and CDR2 SQIVND (reference sequence). The CDR3 sequence: CASSISGGAYEQYF. CDR3 DNA: TGTGCCAGTAGTATCAGCGGTGGGGCATACGAGCAGTACTTC.

The genes are TRBV9 and TRBJ2-3; D might be TRBD2 (6 bases). V shed 2 bases and J shed 3 bases, with 16 bases lying between them. The CDR3 is 16 amino acids. Germline CDR1 reads SGDLS; CDR2 reads YYNGEE. The CDR3, as DNA: TGTGCCAGCAGCGTTAGCGGAAACACGGCGACAGATACGCAGTATTTT. This codes for CASSVSGNTATDTQYF. The full variable domain, rest sourced from reference TRBV9 and TRBJ2-3, is DSGVTQTPKHLITATGQRVTLRCSPRSGDLSVYWYQQSLDQGLQFLIQYYNGEERAKGNILERFSAQQFPDLHSELNLSSLELGDSALYFCASSVSGNTATDTQYFGPGTRLTVL.

The chain uses TRBV19 and TRBJ2-2; no clear D gene. The germline gives CDR1 LNHDA, CDR2 SQIVND (reference sequence). Trimming removed 4 bases at V and 3 bases at J, with 6 bases between. This CDR3 has 13 amino acids. DNA of the CDR3: TGTGCCAGTAGTAGGTCAGACACCGGGGAGCTGTTTTTT. Its translation: CASSRSDTGELFF.

This chain connects TRBV9 to TRBJ1-1; D remains unclear. The CDR3 totals 14 residues. The V gene lost 0 bases and the J gene lost 3 bases, with 9 bases spanning the gap. The germline V gene has CDR1 SGDLS and CDR2 YYNGEE. CDR3 residues: CASSVEGRDTEAFF. CDR3 nucleotide sequence: TGTGCCAGCAGCGTAGAAGGGCGGGACACTGAAGCTTTCTTT.

This chain connects TRBV7-9 to TRBJ1-2; D is undetermined. Germline V lookup: CDR1 SEHNR, CDR2 FQNEAQ (reference sequence). The CDR3 covers 11 residues. Trimming took 2 bases from V and 7 from J, leaving 5 bases between them. The CDR3 loop is CASSLMVGYTF. DNA of the CDR3: TGTGCCAGCAGCTTAATGGTTGGCTACACCTTC.

CDR3 residues: CAISESTTGGKAFF. The CDR3 bases are TGTGCCATCAGTGAGTCGACGACAGGGGGCAAAGCTTTCTTT. V usage is TRBV10-3 and J usage is TRBJ1-1, with TRBD1 identical over 10 bases. The CDR3 totals 14 residues. The junction had 4 bases not matched to a gene; V was cut back by 0 bases and J by 9 bases. CDR1 and CDR2 from the germline V gene are ENHRY and SYGVKD.

CDR3 protein: CASSLAAQGPGMNTEAFF. The CDR3 DNA sequence: TGTGCCAGCAGCTTAGCGGCCCAGGGCCCGGGCATGAACACTGAAGCTTTCTTT. This chain joins TRBV7-6 and TRBJ1-1; a possible D gene is TRBD1 (5 bases). This CDR3 is 18 amino acids long. Germline V gene sequence: CDR1 SGHVS, CDR2 FNYEAQ. Trimming took 0 bases from V and 0 from J, leaving 17 bases between them. The full variable domain, in which reference TRBV7-6 and TRBJ1-1 provide the parts outside the CDR3, is GAGVSQSPRYKVTKRGQDVALRCDPISGHVSLYWYRQALGQGPEFLTYFNYEAQQDKSGLPNDRFSAERPEGSISTLTIQRTEQRDSAMYRCASSLAAQGPGMNTEAFFGQGTRLTVV.

The rearrangement links TRBV6-4 to TRBJ2-1, with no clear D. V lost 4 bases, J lost 6 bases, and 13 bases lay in between. Germline lookup yields CDR1 MRHNA and CDR2 SNTAGT. The CDR3 spans 14 residues. CDR3 protein: CASSVESMGNEQFF. For the CDR3, the DNA is TGTGCCAGCAGTGTAGAGAGTATGGGCAATGAGCAGTTCTTC.

In DNA, the CDR3 is TGTGCCTGGAGTGTAAGGTTTGCGGTGATTACCTACAATGAGCAGTTCTTC. It codes for CAWSVRFAVITYNEQFF. The chain links TRBV30 to TRBJ2-1, with D uncertain. V was cut by 0 bases and J by 2 bases, with 17 bases left in between. CDR1 GTSNPN and CDR2 SVGIG come from the germline V gene (reference sequence). This CDR3 region has 17 residues. Full variable domain (remainder filled in from reference TRBV30 and TRBJ2-1): SQTIHQWPATLVQPVGSPLSLECTVEGTSNPNLYWYRQAAGRGLQLLFYSVGIGQISSEVPQNLSASRPQDRQFILSSKKLLLSDSGFYLCAWSVRFAVITYNEQFFGPGTRLTVL.

J is TRBJ2-2 and V is TRBV4-1; D is perhaps TRBD1 (9 bases). Trimming removed 4 bases at V and 7 bases at J, with 25 bases between. Per the germline V gene, CDR1 is MGHRA and CDR2 is YSYEKL. CDR3 size: 18 residues. The CDR3 DNA reads TGCGCCAGCAGCCCCGCCGGGGGGGACAGGGTAATTCACGGGGAGCTGTTTTTT. As protein: CASSPAGGDRVIHGELFF.

The V call is TRBV4-2, the J call TRBJ2-1; D is perhaps TRBD1 (6 bases). The V and J ends lost 1 base and 7 bases respectively, with 20 bases between them. Germline V gene sequence: CDR1 LGHNA, CDR2 YNFKEQ. The length of the CDR3 is 17 residues. Here the CDR3 DNA reads TGTGCCAGCAGCCAAGGGGCCCACAGGGAGTCAATAAATGAGCAGTTCTTC. It specifies CASSQGAHRESINEQFF.

The V call is TRBV7-2, the J call TRBJ1-1; 8 bases map to TRBD1. CDR1 SGHTA and CDR2 FQGNSA come from the germline V gene. The CDR3 consists of 13 residues. V lost 6 bases, J lost 4 bases, and 4 bases stayed unmatched. Here the CDR3 DNA reads TGTGCCAGCAGGTGGACAGGGACCACTGAAGCTTTCTTT. It codes for CASRWTGTTEAFF.

This clone was observed once. The chain is built from TRBV2 and TRBJ2-3; 7 bases are shared with TRBD1. Germline V lookup: CDR1 SNHLY, CDR2 FYNNEI. This CDR3 is built from 17 residues. V was pared by 6 bases and J by 6 bases, with 18 bases of the junction left unmatched. CDR3: CASSRIDRAVDRDTQYF. The CDR3 DNA is TGTGCCAGCAGCCGAATCGACAGGGCGGTGGATAGGGATACGCAGTATTTT.

The J gene is TRBJ2-2, the V gene TRBV6-4; D possibly uses TRBD1 or TRBD2 (5 bases each). The CDR3 is 17 residues long. The V and J ends lost 7 bases and 3 bases respectively, with 21 bases between them. Germline lookup yields CDR1 MRHNA and CDR2 SNTAGT. CDR3 DNA sequence: TGTGCCAGCAACAAACCGGGACCCCTAGGGGACACCGGGGAGCTGTTTTTT. Encoded protein: CASNKPGPLGDTGELFF.

The chain combines TRBV30 with TRBJ2-1; possibly TRBD1 for D (6 bases). This CDR3 is 15 amino acids long. Trimming cost V 5 bases and J 3 bases, with 17 bases left between them. Germline loops: CDR1 GTSNPN, CDR2 SVGIG (reference sequence). The CDR3: CAWGDRQGIYNEQFF. CDR3 DNA: TGTGCCTGGGGGGACCGGCAGGGGATCTACAATGAGCAGTTCTTC.

The chain links TRBV4-3 to TRBJ1-1; no firm D call. CDR1 and CDR2 from the germline V gene are LGHNA and YSLEER. V was shortened by 1 base and J by 5 bases, with 14 bases between the two germline ends. The CDR3 loop spans 15 amino acids. The DNA for the CDR3 is TGCGCCAGCAGCCAAGGAACATTTTCGGGGACTGAAGCTTTCTTT. Translating it yields CASSQGTFSGTEAFF.

The rearrangement joins TRBV6-7 to TRBJ1-1; D not resolved. TRBV6-7 is placed among ORFs of uncertain function. The CDR3 is 13 residues long. The V end was cut by 1 base, the J end by 0 bases, with 3 bases between. The CDR3 DNA follows: TGTGCCAGCAGTTACTTCCTGAACACTGAAGCTTTCTTT. Residues: CASSYFLNTEAFF.

The chain is built from TRBV28 and TRBJ1-4; D call uncertain. Trimming stripped 8 bases from V and 7 bases from J, with 17 bases between. The CDR3 runs to 14 residues. CDR1 and CDR2 (germline): MDHEN, SYDVKM. The CDR3 loop is CASREWTESEKLFF. CDR3 nucleotide sequence: TGTGCCAGCCGGGAGTGGACCGAGAGTGAAAAACTGTTTTTT.